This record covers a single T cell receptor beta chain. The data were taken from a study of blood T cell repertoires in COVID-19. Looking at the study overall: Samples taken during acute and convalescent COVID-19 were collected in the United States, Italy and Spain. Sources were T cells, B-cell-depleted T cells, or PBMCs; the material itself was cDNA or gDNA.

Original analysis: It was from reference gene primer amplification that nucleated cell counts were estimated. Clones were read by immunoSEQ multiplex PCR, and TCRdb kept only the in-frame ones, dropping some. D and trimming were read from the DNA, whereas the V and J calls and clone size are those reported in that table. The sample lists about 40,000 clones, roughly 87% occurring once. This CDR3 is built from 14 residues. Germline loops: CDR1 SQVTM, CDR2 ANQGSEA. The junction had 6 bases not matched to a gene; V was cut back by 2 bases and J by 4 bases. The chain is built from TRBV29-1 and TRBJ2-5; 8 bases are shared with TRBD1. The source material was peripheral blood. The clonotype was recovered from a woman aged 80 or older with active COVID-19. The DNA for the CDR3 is TGCAGCGTTGAATCCGATGGACAGGGAGAGACCCAGTACTTC. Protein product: CSVESDGQGETQYF.